This T cell receptor beta chain was recorded in a study of T cell responses to AZD1222 COVID-19 vaccine. Clones were sequenced by immunoSEQ multiplex PCR, and TCRdb holds only the in-frame ones, with some missing. The sample has roughly 120,000 clones; 94% are singletons. CDR1 and CDR2 from the germline V gene are SQVTM and ANQGSEA. The ends were cut back, 5 bases at V and 3 bases at J, with 19 bases in the middle. CDR3 length equals 16 residues. This clonotype was sampled from an adult in good health. This sequence joins TRBV29-1 and TRBJ2-2; D could derive from TRBD1 or TRBD2 (6 bases each). The sample here was peripheral blood, taken on day 0 of AZD1222 vaccination. In DNA form, the CDR3 reads TGCAGCGTTCCGAAAAGGGGGGCGGGTGACACCGGGGAGCTGTTTTTT. Its translation is CSVPKRGAGDTGELFF.